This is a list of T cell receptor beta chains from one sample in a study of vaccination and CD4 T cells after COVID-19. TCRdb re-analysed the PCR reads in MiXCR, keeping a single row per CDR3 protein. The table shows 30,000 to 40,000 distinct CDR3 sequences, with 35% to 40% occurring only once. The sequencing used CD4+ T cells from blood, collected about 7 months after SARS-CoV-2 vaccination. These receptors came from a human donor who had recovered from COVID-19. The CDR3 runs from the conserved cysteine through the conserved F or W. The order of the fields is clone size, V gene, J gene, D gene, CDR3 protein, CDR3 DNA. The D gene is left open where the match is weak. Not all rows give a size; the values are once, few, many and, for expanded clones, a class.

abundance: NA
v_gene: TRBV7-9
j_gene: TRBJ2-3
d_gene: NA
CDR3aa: CASTSDGWVGVWTADTDTQYF
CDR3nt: TGTGCCAGCACCTCCGACGGTTGGGTGGGTGTTTGGACTGCAGACACAGATACGCAGTATTTT

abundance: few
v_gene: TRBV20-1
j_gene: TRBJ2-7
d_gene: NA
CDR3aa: CSALKLEGYEQYF
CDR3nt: TGCAGTGCTCTAAAGTTAGAGGGCTACGAGCAGTACTTC

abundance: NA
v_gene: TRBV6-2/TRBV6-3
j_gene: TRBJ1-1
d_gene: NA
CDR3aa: CASSAAYEAFF
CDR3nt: TGTGCCAGCAGCGCAGCCTATGAAGCTTTCTTT

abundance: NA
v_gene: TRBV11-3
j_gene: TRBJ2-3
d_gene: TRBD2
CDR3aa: CASSPTSGSRDTQYF
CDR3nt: TGTGCCAGCAGCCCTACTAGCGGGTCGCGTGATACGCAGTATTTT

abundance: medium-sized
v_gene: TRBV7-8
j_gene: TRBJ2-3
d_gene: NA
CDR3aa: CASSRPPRLDTDTQYF
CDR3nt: TGTGCCAGCAGCCGCCCGCCGAGGCTAGACACAGATACGCAGTATTTT

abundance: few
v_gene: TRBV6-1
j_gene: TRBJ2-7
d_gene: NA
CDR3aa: CASSEQGSAYEQYF
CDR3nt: TGTGCCAGCAGTGAACAGGGATCAGCCTACGAGCAGTACTTC

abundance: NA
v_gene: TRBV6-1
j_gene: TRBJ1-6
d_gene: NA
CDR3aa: CATSGAYNSPLHF
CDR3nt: TGTGCCACCTCAGGGGCGTATAATTCACCCCTCCACTTT

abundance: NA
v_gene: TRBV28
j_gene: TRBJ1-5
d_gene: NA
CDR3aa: CASSTGNQPQHF
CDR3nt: TGTGCCAGCAGCACAGGGAATCAGCCCCAGCATTTT

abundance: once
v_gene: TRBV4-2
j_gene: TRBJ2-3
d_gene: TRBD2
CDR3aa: CASSLGLAYTDTQYF
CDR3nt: TGTGCCAGCAGCCTGGGACTAGCGTACACAGATACGCAGTATTTT

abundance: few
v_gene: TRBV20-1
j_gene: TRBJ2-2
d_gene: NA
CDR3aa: CSARRVDPNTGELFF
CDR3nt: TGCAGTGCTAGGAGGGTGGACCCGAACACCGGGGAGCTGTTTTTT

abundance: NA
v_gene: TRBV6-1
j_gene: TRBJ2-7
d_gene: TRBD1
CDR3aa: CASRQTGAREQYF
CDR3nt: TGTGCCAGCAGGCAGACAGGGGCGCGGGAGCAGTACTTC

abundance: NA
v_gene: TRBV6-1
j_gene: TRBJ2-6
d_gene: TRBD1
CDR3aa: CASSLFLTGAGANVLTF
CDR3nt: TGTGCCAGCAGTCTTTTCCTTACAGGGGCTGGGGCCAACGTCCTGACTTTC

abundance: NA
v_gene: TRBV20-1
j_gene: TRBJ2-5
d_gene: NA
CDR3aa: CSAQLWVHLGETQYF
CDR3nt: TGCAGTGCCCAGTTGTGGGTTCATCTGGGTGAGACCCAGTACTTC

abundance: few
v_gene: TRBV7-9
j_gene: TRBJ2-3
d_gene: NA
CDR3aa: CASSLGRNILGTDTQYF
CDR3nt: TGTGCCAGCAGCTTAGGGCGGAATATCTTAGGGACAGATACGCAGTATTTT

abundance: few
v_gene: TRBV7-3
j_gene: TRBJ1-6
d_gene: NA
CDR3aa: CASSLGTYNSPLHF
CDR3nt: TGTGCCAGCAGCTTAGGGACATATAATTCACCCCTCCACTTT

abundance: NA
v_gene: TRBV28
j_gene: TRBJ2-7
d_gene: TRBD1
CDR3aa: CASRETGASYEQYF
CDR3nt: TGTGCCAGCAGAGAAACAGGGGCCTCCTACGAGCAGTACTTC

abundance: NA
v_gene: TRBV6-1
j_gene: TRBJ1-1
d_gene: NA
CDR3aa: CASSEDPDTEAFF
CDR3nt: TGTGCCAGCAGTGAGGACCCAGACACTGAAGCTTTCTTT

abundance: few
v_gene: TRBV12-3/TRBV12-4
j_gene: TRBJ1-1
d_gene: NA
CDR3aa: CASSPYTEAFF
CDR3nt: TGTGCCAGCAGCCCTTACACTGAAGCTTTCTTT

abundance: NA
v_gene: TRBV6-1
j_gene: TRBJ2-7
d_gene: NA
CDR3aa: CASSEHSTYEQYF
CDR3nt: TGTGCCAGCAGTGAACACTCCACTTACGAGCAGTACTTC

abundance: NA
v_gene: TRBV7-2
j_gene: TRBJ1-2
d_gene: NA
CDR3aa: CASSLVSDYGYTF
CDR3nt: TGTGCCAGCAGCTTAGTTTCCGACTATGGCTACACCTTC

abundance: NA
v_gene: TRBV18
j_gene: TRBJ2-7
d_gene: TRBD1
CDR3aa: CASSPGQGGRYEQYF
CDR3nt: TGTGCCAGCTCACCAGGACAGGGGGGACGCTACGAGCAGTACTTC

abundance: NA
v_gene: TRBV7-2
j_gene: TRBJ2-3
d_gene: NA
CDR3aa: CASSPWAHTDTQYF
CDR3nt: TGTGCCAGCAGCCCCTGGGCCCACACAGATACGCAGTATTTT

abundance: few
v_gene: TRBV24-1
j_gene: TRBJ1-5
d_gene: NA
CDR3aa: CATQGSRDQPQHF
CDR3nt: TGTGCCACCCAGGGCTCACGAGATCAGCCCCAGCATTTT

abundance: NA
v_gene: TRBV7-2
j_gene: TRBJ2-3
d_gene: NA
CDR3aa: CASSLGLKRLTDTQYF
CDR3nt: TGTGCCAGCAGCTTAGGATTAAAGCGGCTTACAGATACGCAGTATTTT

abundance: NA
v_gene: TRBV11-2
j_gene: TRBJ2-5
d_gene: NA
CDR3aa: CASSLFGSAQETQYF
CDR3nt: TGTGCCAGCAGCTTATTCGGGAGCGCCCAAGAGACCCAGTACTTC

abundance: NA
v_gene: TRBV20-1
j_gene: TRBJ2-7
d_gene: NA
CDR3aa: CSARDPGWSYEQYF
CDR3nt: TGCAGTGCTAGAGATCCTGGCTGGTCCTACGAGCAGTACTTC

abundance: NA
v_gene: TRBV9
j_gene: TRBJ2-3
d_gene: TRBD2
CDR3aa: CASSVALAGVGDTQYF
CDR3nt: TGTGCCAGCAGCGTAGCGCTAGCGGGAGTTGGAGATACGCAGTATTTT

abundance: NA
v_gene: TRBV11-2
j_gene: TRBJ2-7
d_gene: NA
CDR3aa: CASAQGHEQYF
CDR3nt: TGTGCCAGCGCACAGGGACACGAGCAGTACTTC

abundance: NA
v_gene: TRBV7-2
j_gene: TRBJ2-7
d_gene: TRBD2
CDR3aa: CASSKRGLHYEQYF
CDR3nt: TGTGCCAGCAGCAAACGGGGACTACACTACGAGCAGTACTTC

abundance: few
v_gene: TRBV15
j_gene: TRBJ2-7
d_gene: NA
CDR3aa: CATRAALLSYEQYF
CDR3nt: TGTGCCACCAGAGCAGCTCTCCTCTCCTACGAGCAGTACTTC

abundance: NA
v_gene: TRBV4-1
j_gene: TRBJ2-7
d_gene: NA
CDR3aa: CASSQERRGGRENEQYF
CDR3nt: TGCGCCAGCAGCCAAGAGAGGAGAGGGGGGCGGGAAAACGAGCAGTACTTC